Sequencing of this T cell receptor beta chain was carried out in a study of blood T cell repertoires in COVID-19. Study background: The United States, Italy and Spain supplied acute and convalescent COVID-19 samples. Sample material is recorded as cDNA or gDNA derived from T cells, B-cell-depleted T cells, or PBMCs.

CDR3 length: 15 residues. The trim removed 10 bases at V and 10 bases at J, leaving 18 bases unmatched. Germline CDR1 MNHEY, CDR2 SVGAGI. Clones were read by immunoSEQ multiplex PCR, and TCRdb kept only the in-frame ones, dropping some. The profile shows a few hundred thousand clones, roughly 87% of them singletons. The genes are TRBV6-5 and TRBJ1-4, with 7 bases fitting TRBD1. Sequencing was carried out using peripheral blood. The clonotype comes from a man aged 35 to 55 with active or convalescent COVID-19. CDR3 residues: CAIQHRGTGEAKLFF. The CDR3 nucleotides read TGTGCCATCCAACACAGGGGAACGGGTGAAGCAAAACTGTTTTTT.